This T cell receptor beta chain was retrieved from a study of PD-1 blockade in mismatch repair-deficient tumors. General observations from the study: Tumor-resident clones, often absent from pretreatment blood, expanded after pembrolizumab and then contracted.

With regard to this clone: Its matching antigen is unknown.

Mismatch repair deficiency was confirmed in all patients, by PCR or immunohistochemistry. The TCR-sequenced patients were a few responders to pembrolizumab. Profiled with immunoSEQ multiplex PCR; TCRdb holds only in-frame clones, not every one. The sample lists tens of thousands of clones; roughly 80% were seen once. CDR1 and CDR2 from the germline V gene are LNHDA and SQIVND (reference sequence). With 6 bases removed from V and 2 bases from J, the gap between germline ends came to 18 bases. The CDR3 is made up of 16 amino acids. The sequencing used peripheral blood, collected 12 weeks after starting pembrolizumab. The receptor was derived from an adult with mismatch repair-deficient cancer. The chain links TRBV19 to TRBJ2-3; no firm D call. The CDR3 DNA is TGTGCCAGTAGAGAGGCAGGACCCTCTTCCACAGATACGCAGTATTTT. Translation gives CASREAGPSSTDTQYF. Using reference TRBV19 and TRBJ2-3 for the parts outside the CDR3, the full variable domain is DGGITQSPKYLFRKEGQNVTLSCEQNLNHDAMYWYRQDPGQGLRLIYYSQIVNDFQKGDIAEGYSVSREKKESFPLTVTSAQKNPTAFYLCASREAGPSSTDTQYFGPGTRLTVL.